The rows below give T cell receptor beta chains drawn from one sample of a study of cytomegalovirus exposure and HLA in healthy donors. Some clones are missing from TCRdb's copy, which holds only in-frame ones; the method was immunoSEQ multiplex PCR. The sample consists of about 130,000 clones, under 85% of them appearing once. The material sequenced was PBMCs. The receptors here all came from a boy younger than 18 in good health and CMV-seronegative. Each CDR3 is given with its conserved first and last residue. A D gene is named only where the DNA matches it firmly. For some rows the clone size is stated as once, few or many, or as a class when expanded; others skip it.

v_gene: TRBV4-1; d_gene: -; abundance: -; j_gene: TRBJ1-2; CDR3aa: CASSQDWRGRGYGYTF; CDR3nt: TGCGCCAGCAGCCAAGATTGGAGGGGTCGGGGCTATGGCTACACCTTC
v_gene: TRBV27; d_gene: -; abundance: -; j_gene: TRBJ2-5; CDR3aa: CASSLSGLVRETQYF; CDR3nt: TGTGCCAGCAGTTTGTCAGGGTTGGTACGAGAGACCCAGTACTTC
v_gene: TRBV6-5; d_gene: -; abundance: once; j_gene: TRBJ2-5; CDR3aa: CASGTLTTQYF; CDR3nt: TGTGCCAGCGGAACACTAACGACCCAGTACTTC
v_gene: TRBV5-1; d_gene: -; abundance: -; j_gene: TRBJ2-7; CDR3aa: CASSPLTAPTYEQYF; CDR3nt: TGCGCCAGCAGCCCTCTGACAGCCCCTACCTACGAGCAGTACTTC
v_gene: TRBV2; d_gene: -; abundance: -; j_gene: TRBJ2-7; CDR3aa: CASSDRNRSSYEQYF; CDR3nt: TGTGCCAGCAGTGACCGAAACAGGAGCTCCTACGAGCAGTACTTC
v_gene: TRBV6-1; d_gene: TRBD1; abundance: -; j_gene: TRBJ1-1; CDR3aa: CASKVSWQGATEAFF; CDR3nt: TGTGCCAGCAAAGTGAGTTGGCAGGGGGCCACTGAAGCTTTCTTT
v_gene: TRBV10-3; d_gene: TRBD1; abundance: -; j_gene: TRBJ2-1; CDR3aa: CAIRPDRGNANEQFF; CDR3nt: TGTGCCATCAGGCCGGACAGGGGTAATGCCAATGAGCAGTTCTTC
v_gene: TRBV11-2; d_gene: TRBD2; abundance: -; j_gene: TRBJ2-7; CDR3aa: CASRNIAGAYEQYF; CDR3nt: TGTGCCAGCAGAAACATAGCGGGGGCCTACGAGCAGTACTTC
v_gene: TRBV9; d_gene: TRBD2; abundance: -; j_gene: TRBJ2-7; CDR3aa: CASSPSQRESAEQYF; CDR3nt: TGTGCCAGCAGTCCCTCTCAGCGGGAGTCCGCCGAGCAGTACTTC
v_gene: TRBV28; d_gene: TRBD1; abundance: once; j_gene: TRBJ2-7; CDR3aa: CASSLHRTGMAYEQYF; CDR3nt: TGTGCCAGCAGTTTACACCGGACAGGGATGGCCTACGAGCAGTACTTC
v_gene: TRBV6-1; d_gene: TRBD1; abundance: -; j_gene: TRBJ2-7; CDR3aa: CATRTGLHEQYF; CDR3nt: TGTGCCACCCGGACAGGGCTCCACGAGCAGTACTTC
v_gene: TRBV6-5; d_gene: -; abundance: few; j_gene: TRBJ1-5; CDR3aa: CASRQVQPQHF; CDR3nt: TGTGCCAGCAGACAGGTTCAGCCCCAGCATTTT
v_gene: TRBV27; d_gene: TRBD2; abundance: -; j_gene: TRBJ2-1; CDR3aa: CASSIEAQRELGEQFF; CDR3nt: TGTGCCAGCAGTATAGAGGCACAGCGGGAACTTGGTGAGCAGTTCTTC
v_gene: TRBV2; d_gene: TRBD1; abundance: -; j_gene: TRBJ2-7; CDR3aa: CASSIGPGQGTYEQYF; CDR3nt: TGTGCCAGCAGTATAGGACCGGGACAGGGGACCTACGAGCAGTACTTC
v_gene: TRBV7-2; d_gene: TRBD1; abundance: -; j_gene: TRBJ1-1; CDR3aa: CASSLGLTGVATEAFF; CDR3nt: TGTGCCAGCAGCTTAGGACTGACAGGGGTAGCTACTGAAGCTTTCTTT
v_gene: TRBV27; d_gene: TRBD1; abundance: -; j_gene: TRBJ1-5; CDR3aa: CASSWTGDQPQHF; CDR3nt: TGTGCCAGCAGCTGGACAGGGGATCAGCCCCAGCATTTT
v_gene: TRBV7-9; d_gene: -; abundance: -; j_gene: TRBJ1-1; CDR3aa: CASSYMNTEAFF; CDR3nt: TGTGCCAGCAGCTACATGAACACTGAAGCTTTCTTT
v_gene: TRBV11-1; d_gene: -; abundance: -; j_gene: TRBJ2-5; CDR3aa: CASSLNSQETQYF; CDR3nt: TGTGCCAGCAGCTTAAACAGCCAAGAGACCCAGTACTTC
v_gene: TRBV5-1; d_gene: -; abundance: once; j_gene: TRBJ1-3; CDR3aa: CASSLEGGVSGNTIYF; CDR3nt: TGCGCCAGCAGCTTGGAGGGAGGGGTATCTGGAAACACCATATATTTT
v_gene: TRBV6-6; d_gene: TRBD2; abundance: -; j_gene: TRBJ2-4; CDR3aa: CASRRLAGTKNIQYF; CDR3nt: TGTGCCAGCAGACGACTAGCGGGGACCAAAAACATTCAGTACTTC
v_gene: TRBV7-9; d_gene: TRBD2; abundance: -; j_gene: TRBJ2-3; CDR3aa: CASSLRLAGGTSTDTQYF; CDR3nt: TGTGCCAGCAGCTTGCGACTAGCGGGGGGTACTAGCACAGATACGCAGTATTTT
v_gene: TRBV27; d_gene: -; abundance: -; j_gene: TRBJ2-3; CDR3aa: CASKVGGTDTQYF; CDR3nt: TGTGCCAGCAAGGTCGGGGGTACAGATACGCAGTATTTT